The rows below give T cell receptor beta chains drawn from one sample of a study of CD8+CD57+ T cells in acquired aplastic anemia. TCRdb called the reads again in MiXCR, with one record for every CDR3 protein. Of roughly 190,000 distinct CDR3 sequences listed, around 59% were seen once; the top ten hold roughly 15%. Sequencing was performed on sorted CD4+, CD8+, or CD8+CD57+ T cells (not recorded which) from PBMCs. The receptors shown here come from a human donor in good health, serving as a control. The CDR3 runs from the conserved cysteine through the conserved F or W. The D gene is left open where the match is weak. Rows give clone size only sometimes, using once, few, many, or a class for an expanded clone.

>TRBJ2-7|-|TRBV4-1|TRBD1
TGCGCCAGCAGCCAAGGTCGACAGGGGAAGCCTTCCCACCTCCCTGACGAGCGGTACTTC
CASSQGRQGKPSHLPDERYF
>TRBJ2-1|-|TRBV5-8|-
TGTGCCAGCAGCTTGTCTGGATACTCCTACAATGAGCAGTTCTTC
CASSLSGYSYNEQFF
>TRBJ2-1|once|TRBV6-1|TRBD2
TGTGCCAGCAGTTGGCGGGGGGGCCACAATGAGCAGTTCTTC
CASSWRGGHNEQFF
>TRBJ1-1|few|TRBV7-4|TRBD1
TGTGCCAGCAGCTTAGCGGGACAGGGGGACACTGAAGCTTTCTTT
CASSLAGQGDTEAFF
>TRBJ1-6|once|TRBV10-3|TRBD1
TGTGCCGCCTGGGGACAGGGATTAGGTTCACCCCTCCACTTT
CAAWGQGLGSPLHF
>TRBJ1-2|few|TRBV25-1|TRBD1
TGTGCCAGCATCGGGGACAGGGGATACGATGGCTACACCTTC
CASIGDRGYDGYTF
>TRBJ2-5|-|TRBV29-1|TRBD2
TGCAGCGTTGTGGCTAGCGGGGTAGAGACCCAGTACTTC
CSVVASGVETQYF
>TRBJ2-5|many|TRBV20-1|-
TGCAGTGCTATGGGACTTGGGGGAGAGACCCAGTACTTC
CSAMGLGGETQYF
>TRBJ2-3|-|TRBV20-1|TRBD2
TGCAGTGCCGTTAGCGGGGGGGCGGGTCTGAATACGCAGTATTTT
CSAVSGGAGLNTQYF
>TRBJ2-7|-|TRBV7-9|TRBD2
TGTGCCAGCAGCTTCCTGACTAGCGGGGCCTTAGTTTACGAGCAGTACTTC
CASSFLTSGALVYEQYF
>TRBJ2-7|many|TRBV14|-
TGTGCCAGCAGCCACGTTGACAGCAGGGAGCAGTACTTC
CASSHVDSREQYF
>TRBJ2-5|-|TRBV7-2|-
TGTGCCAGCAGCTTAGCCCAGCTGAGGAGAGAGACCCAGTACTTC
CASSLAQLRRETQYF
>TRBJ2-3|many|TRBV7-2|-
TGTGCCAGCAGCTTAGAAAGGGTGGGGATTGCCGAGCGGTATTTT
CASSLERVGIAERYF
>TRBJ1-2|many|TRBV29-1|-
TGCAGCGTTGAACAGTACTATGGCTACACCTTC
CSVEQYYGYTF
>TRBJ2-5|few|TRBV7-7|-
TGTGCTAGCAGCTTAGAGTTAGGGGTGGGGACCCAGTACTTC
CASSLELGVGTQYF
>TRBJ2-7|once|TRBV7-3|-
TGTGCCAGCAGTACCGGGACGGCCTCCTACGAGCAGTACTTC
CASSTGTASYEQYF
>TRBJ2-2|many|TRBV5-1|-
TGCGCCAGCAGGAAGGGGACCGGGGAGCTGTTTTTT
CASRKGTGELFF
>TRBJ1-3|-|TRBV24-1|TRBD1
TGTGCCACCACTGATAGGGGACAGGGAGTCTATGGCTACACCATATATTTT
CATTDRGQGVYGYTIYF
>TRBJ1-1|many|TRBV19|TRBD1
TGTGCCAGTAGTATTAATCCCCCAGTGACAGGGGTGGTCACTGAAGCTTTCTTT
CASSINPPVTGVVTEAFF
>TRBJ2-7|-|TRBV7-9|-
TGCGCCAGCAGTTCTAGGCCGGGCCCCCCTACTAACGAGCAGTACTTC
CASSSRPGPPTNEQYF
>TRBJ2-7|many|TRBV9|TRBD2
TGTGCCAGCAGCGTAGCTCCAGCGGGGACCTACGAGCAGTACTTC
CASSVAPAGTYEQYF
>TRBJ2-7|-|TRBV19|-
TGTGCCAGTAGTATCTGGCAGGCCACCGGGGAGCAGTACTTC
CASSIWQATGEQYF
>TRBJ1-2|once|TRBV25-1|TRBD1
TGTGCCAGCAGTGAATGGGACAGGGATGGCTACACCTTC
CASSEWDRDGYTF
>TRBJ1-5|-|TRBV10-1|TRBD1
TGCGCCAGCGGCGACAGGGGCTTCTCCAATCAGCCCCAGCATTTT
CASGDRGFSNQPQHF
>TRBJ2-5|-|TRBV5-1|TRBD1
TGCGCCAGCAGCTTGGTAGTTGTCGGCCAGGGGGCCCGAAAGACCCAGTACTTC
CASSLVVVGQGARKTQYF
>TRBJ2-5|many|TRBV5-1|-
TGCGCCAGCAGCTTGGGCACAGGGATATCAGAGACCCAGTACTTC
CASSLGTGISETQYF
>TRBJ1-6|-|TRBV15|-
TGTGCCGCCAGCGATCGTCGGGGGCGAGGTAATTCACCCCTCCACTTT
CAASDRRGRGNSPLHF
>TRBJ1-2|-|TRBV25-1|TRBD1
TGTGCCAGCAGTGAAACGGGACAGCGGACGTATGGCTACACCTTC
CASSETGQRTYGYTF
>TRBJ2-2|once|TRBV9|-
TGTGCCAGCAGCGTAGTCCCCGGGGGTACCGGGGAGCTGTTTTTT
CASSVVPGGTGELFF
>TRBJ2-2|-|TRBV5-4|TRBD2
TGTGCCAGCAGCTGGATGGGGGGGGGGGACACCGGGGAGCTGTTTTTT
CASSWMGGGDTGELFF